The 21 T cell receptor beta chains in this list originate from one sample, sequenced in a study of blood T cell repertoires in COVID-19. Using immunoSEQ multiplex PCR, the repertoire was profiled, and TCRdb retains in-frame clones only, with some absent. Among around 94,000 clones, roughly 92% were seen once, and the ten largest hold less than 2%. The specimen sequenced was peripheral blood. These receptors all come from a woman aged 45-60 years with COVID-19, enrolled during active disease.

The CDR3 loop reads CASSLTSGYEQYV. The CDR3 DNA sequence: TGTGCCAGCAGTTTAACTAGCGGCTACGAGCAGTACGTC. V and J are TRBV27 and TRBJ2-7, with 8 bases that match TRBD2. The germline V gene has CDR1 MNHEY and CDR2 SMNVEV (reference sequence). This CDR3 contains 13 residues. With V trimmed by 2 bases and J by 3 bases, 0 bases remained unmatched.

V usage is TRBV20-1 and J usage is TRBJ1-2, with D unclear. The length of the CDR3 is 11 residues. Trimming shortened V by 6 bases and J by 2 bases, and 7 bases separated the two germline ends. Germline V gene lookup returns CDR1 DFQATT and CDR2 SNEGSKA (reference sequence). Here the CDR3 reads CSAGSNYGYTF. Written as DNA, the CDR3 is TGCAGTGCGGGCAGCAACTATGGCTACACCTTC.

The chain employs TRBV5-8 and TRBJ1-4; D is undetermined. Trimming left V 0 bases short and J 1 base short, with 7 bases between. Germline values: CDR1 SGHTS, CDR2 YDEGEE. This CDR3 region has 15 residues. The CDR3, as DNA: TGTGCCAGCAGCTTGGTTCCGGGAACTAATGAAAAACTGTTTTTT. Protein product: CASSLVPGTNEKLFF.

This clone was observed at least ten times. This chain links TRBV5-1 with TRBJ2-1; 9 nucleotides match TRBD2. The V gene end was trimmed by 1 base and the J gene end by 8 bases; junction bases not matched to a gene: 1. Germline V gene lookup returns CDR1 SGHRS and CDR2 YFSETQ. The CDR3 totals 13 residues. Here the CDR3 reads CASSLLAGHEQFF. The CDR3 nucleotides are TGCGCCAGCAGCTTGCTAGCGGGGCATGAGCAGTTCTTC. Together with reference TRBV5-1 and TRBJ2-1, the CDR3 gives the full variable domain: KAGVTQTPRYLIKTRGQQVTLSCSPISGHRSVSWYQQTPGQGLQFLFEYFSETQRNKGNFPGRFSGRQFSNSRSEMNVSTLELGDSALYLCASSLLAGHEQFFGPGTRLTVL.

The gene calls are TRBV4-1 and TRBJ1-2; 8 bases are a match to TRBD1. The V gene's germline CDR1 is MGHRA and CDR2 YSYEKL. J lost 8 bases, V lost 5 bases, and 10 bases had no gene match. This CDR3 spans 14 amino acids. The CDR3 spells CASSAPGGGKGYTF. DNA for the CDR3: TGCGCCAGCAGCGCCCCAGGGGGCGGTAAAGGCTACACCTTC.

The chain joins TRBV5-6 to TRBJ1-1; D is uncertain. The CDR3 loop spans 14 amino acids. CDR1 is SGHDT, CDR2 YYEEEE, per germline. V was pared by 0 bases and J by 10 bases, with 16 bases between. DNA for the CDR3: TGTGCCAGCAGCTTGGGTGCGTTCCGGGGAGGAGCTTTCTTT. This codes for CASSLGAFRGGAFF.

This chain uses TRBV5-1 with TRBJ1-3; D remains ambiguous. Deletions cut 0 bases from V and 0 bases from J, with 7 bases between. This CDR3 has 15 residues. Germline CDR1 is SGHRS and CDR2 is YFSETQ. The CDR3: CASSLDTDSGNTIYF. The DNA for the CDR3 is TGCGCCAGCAGCTTGGACACCGACTCTGGAAACACCATATATTTT.

The chain is built from TRBV5-1 and TRBJ2-2; TRBD1 aligns across 9 bases. Germline trimming cut 3 bases from V and 2 bases from J; bases unmatched to any gene: 5. Germline-derived CDR1 and CDR2 are SGHRS and YFSETQ. This CDR3 is 16 amino acids long. CDR3 DNA: TGCGCCAGCAGCTGGACGGGACAGGGCAACACCGGGGAGCTGTTTTTT. This codes for CASSWTGQGNTGELFF.

The chain is built from TRBV6-5 and TRBJ1-5, with unresolved D. Trimming cost V 10 bases and J 9 bases, with 22 bases left between them. This CDR3 contains 14 residues. Germline CDR1 MNHEY, CDR2 SVGAGI. This chain's CDR3 is CATQFQDAGGPQHF. As DNA, the CDR3 is TGTGCCACCCAGTTCCAGGACGCCGGAGGGCCCCAGCATTTT.

The chain couples TRBV7-2 to TRBJ1-4; 12 bases map to TRBD1. Per the germline V gene, CDR1 is SGHTA and CDR2 is FQGNSA. The CDR3 loop spans 19 amino acids. Trimming at V came to 5 bases and at J to 4 bases, leaving 14 bases not matched to a gene. CDR3 in amino acids: CASSVGTGGGVKGNEKLFF. CDR3 sequence (DNA): TGTGCCAGCAGCGTAGGGACAGGGGGCGGCGTTAAAGGTAATGAAAAACTGTTTTTT.

The J gene is TRBJ1-5, the V gene TRBV7-2, with TRBD1 identical over 7 bases. Trimming cost V 5 bases and J 0 bases; bases outside gene matches: 10. Germline CDR1 reads SGHTA; CDR2 reads FQGNSA. This CDR3 is 17 amino acids long. The CDR3 sequence: CASSPWDSRYSNQPQHF. CDR3 DNA sequence: TGTGCCAGCAGCCCCTGGGACAGCCGATATAGCAATCAGCCCCAGCATTTT.

The rearrangement uses TRBV11-2 and TRBJ2-7; D not resolved. Germline values: CDR1 SGHAT, CDR2 FQNNGV. V gave up 6 bases and J gave up 6 bases, with 12 bases separating them. The CDR3 covers 12 residues. In DNA, the CDR3 is TGTGCCAGCAGTCCTCAGGTGGGCGAGCAGTACTTC. This gives the protein CASSPQVGEQYF.

The chain joins TRBV5-5 to TRBJ1-6; 8 bases align to TRBD1. The CDR3 has 15 residues. Germline loops: CDR1 SGHKS, CDR2 YYEKEE (reference sequence). Germline trimming cut 2 bases from V and 7 bases from J; bases unmatched to any gene: 5. CDR3 sequence (DNA): TGTGCCAGCAGCTTTCCCGACAGGGGAAATTCACCCCTCCACTTT. The encoded protein is CASSFPDRGNSPLHF.

This clone was counted between two and nine times. CDR3 DNA sequence: TGTGCCAGCAGTTTAAATCGGGGTTCCGGGATAGATACGCAGTATTTT. Protein sequence: CASSLNRGSGIDTQYF. This chain uses TRBV27 with TRBJ2-3; a possible D gene is TRBD2 (5 bases). V lost 2 bases and J lost 5, with 17 bases in between. The CDR3 has 16 residues. Germline V gives CDR1 MNHEY, CDR2 SMNVEV (reference sequence).

This chain uses TRBV19 with TRBJ1-4, with 8 bases lining up with TRBD1. Germline V gene data show CDR1 as LNHDA and CDR2 as SQIVND (reference sequence). V lost 8 bases, J lost 6 bases, and 2 bases stayed unmatched. CDR3 length: 12 amino acids. This chain's CDR3 is CASGTGYEKLFF. CDR3 DNA sequence: TGTGCCAGTGGGACAGGTTATGAAAAACTGTTTTTT.

The gene calls are TRBV25-1 and TRBJ1-5, with D possibly TRBD1 on 6 matching bases. This CDR3 has 12 residues. CDR1 is MGHDK, CDR2 SYGVNS, per germline. V was trimmed by 6 bases and J by 4 bases, leaving 7 bases between them. CDR3 region: CASRTGNQPQHF. The CDR3, as DNA: TGTGCCAGCAGGACAGGTAATCAGCCCCAGCATTTT. The entire variable domain, with the rest obtained from reference TRBV25-1 and TRBJ1-5, is as follows: EADIYQTPRYLVIGTGKKITLECSQTMGHDKMYWYQQDPGMELHLIHYSYGVNSTEKGDLSSESTVSRIRTEHFPLTLESARPSHTSQYLCASRTGNQPQHFGDGTRLSIL.

This chain joins TRBV11-3 and TRBJ2-1; 7 bases fit TRBD1. Germline CDR1 is SGHNT and CDR2 is YENEEA. V gave up 6 bases and J gave up 6 bases; unmatched junction bases: 11. This CDR3 comprises 15 residues. CDR3 in amino acids: CASRPDRVPGNEQFF. Written as DNA, the CDR3 is TGTGCCAGCAGACCCGACAGGGTACCGGGCAATGAGCAGTTCTTC.

This chain joins TRBV29-1 and TRBJ1-2; TRBD1 matches 7 bases. CDR1 and CDR2 from the germline V gene are SQVTM and ANQGSEA. J was trimmed by 4 bases and V by 4 bases; bases with no gene match: 3. This CDR3 has 12 amino acids. Here the CDR3 reads CSVGGTAYGYTF. The CDR3 DNA reads as TGCAGCGTTGGGGGGACAGCCTATGGCTACACCTTC.

The chain uses TRBV6-5 and TRBJ2-7; weak D call: TRBD2 (6 bases). The V end lost 8 bases, the J end lost 0 bases, and 8 bases lay between the germline ends. Germline CDR1 reads MNHEY; CDR2 reads SVGAGI. The CDR3 extends over 12 amino acids. CDR3 sequence reads: CASSGASYEQYF. The CDR3, as DNA: TGTGCCAGCTCGGGAGCCTCCTACGAGCAGTACTTC.

The chain joins TRBV11-3 to TRBJ2-6, with TRBD2 matching 9 bases. V lost 4 bases, J lost 0 bases, and 4 bases stayed unmatched. CDR3 length: 17 amino acids. CDR1 SGHNT and CDR2 YENEEA come from the germline V gene. The CDR3 DNA is TGTGCCAGCAGCTCGGGACTAGCTGGCTCTGGGGCCAACGTCCTGACTTTC. Protein sequence: CASSSGLAGSGANVLTF.

The chain is built from TRBV14 and TRBJ1-1; tentative D call: TRBD1 (6 bases). Germline V gene data show CDR1 as SGHDN and CDR2 as FVKESK. Trimming stripped 3 bases from V and 9 bases from J, with 17 bases between. The CDR3 runs to 14 residues. The CDR3 region is CASSHPGTPLKAFF. CDR3 bases: TGTGCCAGCAGCCACCCCGGGACACCATTGAAAGCTTTCTTT.